A selection of T cell receptor beta chains follows, all from one sample in a study of T cells in Graves' hyperthyroidism and ophthalmopathy. TCRdb fed the multiplex PCR reads into MiXCR, producing one record per CDR3 protein. The table shows roughly 500,000 distinct CDR3 sequences, with 46% occurring only once. Sequencing input: peripheral blood or thyroid tissue (not recorded which). The receptor source for this set is an adult woman with Graves' disease, either hyperthyroidism or ophthalmopathy (not recorded which). The CDR3 runs from the conserved cysteine through the conserved F or W. A D gene is named only where the DNA matches it firmly. Rows give clone size only sometimes, using once, few, many, or a class for an expanded clone.

DNA	CDR3	V	J	size	D
TGTGCCACCAGCAGAGATGGTCTCGATCAGTACTTC	CATSRDGLDQYF	TRBV15	TRBJ2-7	NA	NA
TGCAGCGTTGTGGCGGGGGCCTACACCGGGGAGCTGTTTTTT	CSVVAGAYTGELFF	TRBV29-1	TRBJ2-2	NA	NA
TGCAGTGCTAGGAAGCCAGGTCCCGGAAACACCATATATTTT	CSARKPGPGNTIYF	TRBV20-1	TRBJ1-3	many	NA
TGTGCCAGCAGCGGCGACAGGGGTTGGTATGGCACTGAAGCTTTCTTT	CASSGDRGWYGTEAFF	TRBV7-9	TRBJ1-1	NA	TRBD1
TGTGCCGCCAGCTCGGCGGGAGGGTTGACCGGGGAGCTGTTTTTT	CAASSAGGLTGELFF	TRBV15	TRBJ2-2	once	TRBD2
TGTGCCAGCAGCGTAGGACAGGGGAGGAATCAGCCCCAGCATTTT	CASSVGQGRNQPQHF	TRBV9	TRBJ1-5	many	TRBD1
TGTGCCAGCAGTGAAAGGACAGGAAACACTGAAGCTTTCTTT	CASSERTGNTEAFF	TRBV25-1	TRBJ1-1	NA	TRBD1
TGTGCCACCAGTGACACCAACTACGATGGCTACACCTTC	CATSDTNYDGYTF	TRBV24-1	TRBJ1-2	NA	NA
TGCAGCGTTACCACGACGGGCGCCGGGGAGCTGTTTTTT	CSVTTTGAGELFF	TRBV29-1	TRBJ2-2	many	NA
TGTGCCAGCACCCAAGACAGGGGGCGAGGCCAAGAGACCCAGTACTTC	CASTQDRGRGQETQYF	TRBV28	TRBJ2-5	NA	TRBD1
TGTGCTAGCAGCTTAGCGGGACAGGGGGCCGAGCAGTACTTC	CASSLAGQGAEQYF	TRBV7-7	TRBJ2-7	many	TRBD1
TGCAGCGTTGCAGTAGTGGGCACTGAAGCTTTCTTT	CSVAVVGTEAFF	TRBV29-1	TRBJ1-1	NA	NA
TGTGCCAGCAGCTTTAGCTCCACCGTGGAGACCCAGTACTTC	CASSFSSTVETQYF	TRBV5-6	TRBJ2-5	many	NA
TGCAGTGCACCAGGGGGCACTGAAGCTTTCTTT	CSAPGGTEAFF	TRBV20-1	TRBJ1-1	many	TRBD1
TGTGCCAGCAGCCATCTCGACGAGCAGTACTTC	CASSHLDEQYF	TRBV4-1	TRBJ2-7	once	NA
TGTGCCAGCCTGCGAGGGGCCCTAGGACGGCGGGATCAGCCCCAGCATTTT	CASLRGALGRRDQPQHF	TRBV7-9	TRBJ1-5	NA	NA
TGTGCCAGCAGTGCCCTCGCAGGGAGGCAATGGCAGTTCTTC	CASSALAGRQWQFF	TRBV2	TRBJ2-1	NA	NA
TGCAGCGTCCAGGGACAGGGAGGCAATCAGCCCCAGCATTTT	CSVQGQGGNQPQHF	TRBV29-1	TRBJ1-5	NA	TRBD1
TGTGCCAGCGGCGGGCTTCCCTACGAGCAGTACTTC	CASGGLPYEQYF	TRBV10-3	TRBJ2-7	few	NA
TGTGCCAGTAGTGACCGGGACAGAAGTGAAGCTTTCTTT	CASSDRDRSEAFF	TRBV19	TRBJ1-1	many	TRBD1
TGTGCCAGCAGTACGCAAGGGGGATCTGGGGCCAACGTCCTGACTTTC	CASSTQGGSGANVLTF	TRBV6-1	TRBJ2-6	once	NA
TGCGCCAGCACCCTAGGGGGGGTTGAAGCTTTCTTT	CASTLGGVEAFF	TRBV5-1	TRBJ1-1	NA	NA
TGTGCCAGCGACTGGGACGGCTATGGCTACACCTTC	CASDWDGYGYTF	TRBV12-3/TRBV12-4	TRBJ1-2	NA	NA
TGTGCCAGCAGGGCGGACAGGGCCCACGAGCAGTACTTC	CASRADRAHEQYF	TRBV7-9	TRBJ2-7	few	TRBD1
TGTGCCAGCAGCCTAGTAGCGGGGGGCGTGGACACTGAAGCTTTCTTT	CASSLVAGGVDTEAFF	TRBV7-2	TRBJ1-1	NA	NA
TGCGCCAGCAGCACCGGGACAAGAGCCACTGAAGCTTTCTTT	CASSTGTRATEAFF	TRBV5-1	TRBJ1-1	NA	NA
TGTGCCACCAGTGACCCAGGGGCTGGCACTGAAGCTTTCTTT	CATSDPGAGTEAFF	TRBV24-1	TRBJ1-1	NA	NA
TGTGCCAGCAGTGAGACAGGGTCTGACACCGGGGAGCTGTTTTTT	CASSETGSDTGELFF	TRBV12-3/TRBV12-4	TRBJ2-2	NA	TRBD1
TGTGCCAGCAGCTCAGGGACAGTCAGCTCCTACGAGCAGTACTTC	CASSSGTVSSYEQYF	TRBV7-9	TRBJ2-7	many	TRBD1
TGTGCCAGTCGGGGGACAGAAGAGACCCAGTACTTC	CASRGTEETQYF	TRBV9	TRBJ2-5	many	NA
TGTGCCAGCAGCTCTGCCGACAGGGTAGGAGAGACCCAGTACTTC	CASSSADRVGETQYF	TRBV7-9	TRBJ2-5	NA	TRBD1
TGTGCCAGCAGCGAGGGGACTAGCGGACTCACCGGGGAGCTGTTTTTT	CASSEGTSGLTGELFF	TRBV9	TRBJ2-2	many	TRBD2
TGCAGCGTTCGGGGCAGGGGGGTTTATGGCTACACCTTC	CSVRGRGVYGYTF	TRBV29-1	TRBJ1-2	NA	TRBD1
TGTGCCAGCAGCCAGGGGACAGGGAGGGAGACCCAGTACTTC	CASSQGTGRETQYF	TRBV11-2	TRBJ2-5	many	TRBD1
TGTGCCACCAGCAGCAGGGACGGGGGGACTAACGAGCAGTACTTC	CATSSRDGGTNEQYF	TRBV15	TRBJ2-7	NA	TRBD2
TGCGCCAGCAGCTTGGGGAGCGCAGGCTACACCTTC	CASSLGSAGYTF	TRBV5-1	TRBJ1-2	many	NA
TGTGCCGGCGGGGGGGGTCTTCAGGACGGAGAGCAGTACTTC	CAGGGGLQDGEQYF	TRBV2	TRBJ2-7	few	TRBD2
TGTGCCAGCAGCCTGCGTCGTGTACGCCCCTACGAGCAGTACTTC	CASSLRRVRPYEQYF	TRBV7-8	TRBJ2-7	many	NA
TGTGCCAGCAGTGCTAGAAGGGGGTCGAGCAATCAGCCCCAGCATTTT	CASSARRGSSNQPQHF	TRBV2	TRBJ1-5	NA	NA
TGTGCCAGCAGTTGGCCGACTGCAGATGACGAAAGAGCTTTCTTT	CASSWPTADDERAFF	TRBV12-3/TRBV12-4	TRBJ1-1	NA	NA
TGCAGTGCTAGAGATGAGGTGGGGGCAGATACGCAGTATTTT	CSARDEVGADTQYF	TRBV20-1	TRBJ2-3	once	NA